The following is a T cell receptor beta chain sequence with its context. This clonotype was seen many times. No antigen is known for it. No base quality values were provided; no much bigger clone lies one nucleotide off. This sample is part of a study of glioma-infiltrating T cells (dated by TCRdb to the mid-2010s). About the study as a whole: TCR alpha- and beta-chain repertoires were sequenced from glioma tissue, non-neoplastic brain tissue and matched peripheral blood mononuclear cells. To measure how far tissue and blood T-cell populations diverged, each tissue-infiltrating repertoire was compared against the peripheral blood repertoire of the same patient. The paired cohort was made up of three low-grade glioma patients, several primary glioblastoma patients and three non-glioma patients who contributed non-neoplastic brain tissue.

The iRepertoire nested amplicon-rescue multiplex PCR (arm-PCR) platform was used to amplify TCR alpha and beta CDR3 regions from RNA. For one-step reverse transcription and amplification, about 100-450 ng of tissue mRNA or PBMC total RNA was used as input. Following bead purification, Illumina adapters were added by a secondary multiplex PCR, and the libraries were gel-purified between 200 and 400 bp. Libraries carried internal 6-nucleotide barcodes used for demultiplexing. The libraries were sequenced on an Illumina MiSeq using 2x220 or 2x250 nucleotide paired-end reads. The source study handled its data this way. Paired reads were merged using FLASH 1.2.11 and aligned with BWA-MEM to the GRCh37 human genome, and TRA and TRB reads were then extracted. For V and J assignment, an IMGT-derived reference of cassette sequences and CDR3 motifs that included pseudogenes was used. Reads were translated in three frames, and productive CDR3s were defined by a C…FGXG motif without stop codons. Clonotypes were defined as unique combinations of V-J cassette pair and CDR3 amino acid sequence. Filtering of reads was based on Hamming distance, with the threshold set by the sequence error rate of each sample in mapped regions. The raw public reads went through TCRdb reprocessing: fastp at Q25, MiXCR clone calling, in-frame beta chains kept. Every CDR3 protein is listed once, alongside the most common genes and DNA of its rows. The V and J calls follow TCRdb's processing rather than the paper's. The table for this sample lists some 130,000 distinct CDR3 sequences; approximately 26% of them were counted only once. 27% of the sample is taken by the ten largest.

General findings and caveats noted by the study authors: In non-neoplastic patients, VJ-independent divergence between tissue and blood fell below expectation, whereas in all gliomas, and especially in low-grade gliomas, the divergence rose above expectation. Group comparisons rested on small numbers: three non-neoplastic, three low-grade glioma and eight glioblastoma patients. Very few CDR3 sequences were found to be shared between tissue and blood, and this scarcity was attributed to high CDR3 diversity and limited sampling.

The sequenced material came from glioma tissue, nonneoplastic brain tissue, or PBMCs (not recorded which). This TCR was sampled from a human donor with low-grade glioma or glioblastoma, undergoing nonglioma brain surgery, or in good health (not recorded which).

CDR3 region: CASSRILAGKETQYF. The DNA sequence is TGTGCCAGCAGTCGAATCCTAGCGGGGAAAGAGACCCAGTACTTC. The receptor chain draws on TRBV7-9 and TRBJ2-5, with 9 middle bases fitting TRBD2. The germline V gene (reference sequence) supplies CDR1 SEHNR and CDR2 FQNEAQ. Trimming removed 6 bases from V and 3 bases from J; the gene matches leave 8 bases unexplained. The CDR3 contains 15 residues, cysteine and phenylalanine counted. Only the CDR3 DNA stays, 45 bases, in frame from base 1.